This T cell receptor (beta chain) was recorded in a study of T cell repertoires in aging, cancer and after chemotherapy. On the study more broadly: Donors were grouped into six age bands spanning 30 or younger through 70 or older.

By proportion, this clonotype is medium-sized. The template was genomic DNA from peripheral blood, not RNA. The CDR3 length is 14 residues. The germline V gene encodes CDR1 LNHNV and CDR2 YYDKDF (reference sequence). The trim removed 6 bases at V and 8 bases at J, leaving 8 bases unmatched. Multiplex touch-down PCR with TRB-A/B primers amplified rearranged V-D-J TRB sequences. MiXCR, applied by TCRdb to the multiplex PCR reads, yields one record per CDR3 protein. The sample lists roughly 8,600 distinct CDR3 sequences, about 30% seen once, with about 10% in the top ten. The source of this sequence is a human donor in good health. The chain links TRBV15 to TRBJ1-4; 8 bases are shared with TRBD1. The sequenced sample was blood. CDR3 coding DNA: TGTGCCACCAGGAAAGACAGGGGAGGGGAAAAACTGTTTTTT. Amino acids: CATRKDRGGEKLFF. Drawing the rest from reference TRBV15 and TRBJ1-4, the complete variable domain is DAMVIQNPRYQVTQFGKPVTLSCSQTLNHNVMYWYQQKSSQAPKLLFHYYDKDFNNEADTPDNFQSRRPNTSFCFLDIRSPGLGDTAMYLCATRKDRGGEKLFFGSGTQLSVL.